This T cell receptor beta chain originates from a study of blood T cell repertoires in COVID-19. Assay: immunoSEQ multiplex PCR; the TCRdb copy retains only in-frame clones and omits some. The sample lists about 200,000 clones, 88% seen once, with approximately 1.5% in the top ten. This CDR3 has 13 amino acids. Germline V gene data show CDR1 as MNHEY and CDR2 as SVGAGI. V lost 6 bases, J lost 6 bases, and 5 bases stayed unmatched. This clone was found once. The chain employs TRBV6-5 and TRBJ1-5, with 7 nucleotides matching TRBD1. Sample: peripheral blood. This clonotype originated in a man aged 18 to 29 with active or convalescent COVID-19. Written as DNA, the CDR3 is TGTGCCAGCAGAAGGACAGGAGGTCAGCCCCAGCATTTT. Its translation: CASRRTGGQPQHF.